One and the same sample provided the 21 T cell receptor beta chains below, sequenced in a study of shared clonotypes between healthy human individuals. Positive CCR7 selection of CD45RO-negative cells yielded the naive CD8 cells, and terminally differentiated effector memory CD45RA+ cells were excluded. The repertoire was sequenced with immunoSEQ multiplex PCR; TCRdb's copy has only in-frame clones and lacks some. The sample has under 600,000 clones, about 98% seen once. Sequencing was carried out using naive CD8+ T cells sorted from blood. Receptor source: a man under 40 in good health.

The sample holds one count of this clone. This CDR3 reads CASSLEGYTDTQYF. CDR3 nucleotides: TGTGCCAGCAGCTTAGAGGGGTACACAGATACGCAGTATTTT. The V and J genes are TRBV11-2 and TRBJ2-3, with D uncertain. The CDR3 length is 14 residues. CDR1 is SGHAT and CDR2 is FQNNGV in the germline V gene. V lost 0 bases and J lost 2, with 6 bases in between.

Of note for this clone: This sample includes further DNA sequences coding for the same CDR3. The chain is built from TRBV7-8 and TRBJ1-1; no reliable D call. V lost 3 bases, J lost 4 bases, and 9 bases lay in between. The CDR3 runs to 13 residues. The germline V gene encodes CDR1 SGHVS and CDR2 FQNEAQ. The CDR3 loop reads CASSLGQITEAFF. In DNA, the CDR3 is TGTGCCAGCAGCTTGGGTCAGATCACTGAAGCTTTCTTT.

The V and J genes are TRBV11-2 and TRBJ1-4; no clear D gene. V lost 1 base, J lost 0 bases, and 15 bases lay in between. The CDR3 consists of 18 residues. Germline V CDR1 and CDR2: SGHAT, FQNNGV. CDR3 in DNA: TGTGCCAGCAGCTTAGGCCCGCCCGTGGCTGCAACTAATGAAAAACTGTTTTTT. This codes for CASSLGPPVAATNEKLFF.

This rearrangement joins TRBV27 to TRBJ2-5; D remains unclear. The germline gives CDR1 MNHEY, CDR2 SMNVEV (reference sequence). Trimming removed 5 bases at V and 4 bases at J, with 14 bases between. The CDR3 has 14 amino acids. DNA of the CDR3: TGTGCCAGCAGTACAGCGAACTGGGGAGAGACCCAGTACTTC. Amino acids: CASSTANWGETQYF.

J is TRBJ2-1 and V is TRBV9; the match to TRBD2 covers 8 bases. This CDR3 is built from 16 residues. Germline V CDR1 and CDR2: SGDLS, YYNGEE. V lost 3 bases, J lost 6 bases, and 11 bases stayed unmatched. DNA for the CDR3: TGTGCCAGCAGCGCAGCGGGACTAGTAGTTTCCAATGAGCAGTTCTTC. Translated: CASSAAGLVVSNEQFF. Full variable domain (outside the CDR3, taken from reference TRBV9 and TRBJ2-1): DSGVTQTPKHLITATGQRVTLRCSPRSGDLSVYWYQQSLDQGLQFLIQYYNGEERAKGNILERFSAQQFPDLHSELNLSSLELGDSALYFCASSAAGLVVSNEQFFGPGTRLTVL.

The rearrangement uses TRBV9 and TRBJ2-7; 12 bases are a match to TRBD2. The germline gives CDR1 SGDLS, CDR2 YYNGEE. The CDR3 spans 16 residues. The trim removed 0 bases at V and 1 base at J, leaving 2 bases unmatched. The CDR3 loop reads CASSVGLAGASYEQYF. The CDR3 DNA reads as TGTGCCAGCAGCGTAGGACTAGCGGGAGCATCCTACGAGCAGTACTTC. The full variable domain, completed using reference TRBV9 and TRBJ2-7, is DSGVTQTPKHLITATGQRVTLRCSPRSGDLSVYWYQQSLDQGLQFLIQYYNGEERAKGNILERFSAQQFPDLHSELNLSSLELGDSALYFCASSVGLAGASYEQYFGPGTRLTVT.

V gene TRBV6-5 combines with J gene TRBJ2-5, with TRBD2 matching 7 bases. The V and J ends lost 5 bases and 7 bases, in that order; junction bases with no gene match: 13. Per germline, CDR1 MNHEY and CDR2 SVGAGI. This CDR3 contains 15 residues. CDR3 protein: CASSPELAGEGTQYF. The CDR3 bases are TGTGCCAGCAGTCCCGAACTAGCTGGGGAGGGGACCCAGTACTTC.

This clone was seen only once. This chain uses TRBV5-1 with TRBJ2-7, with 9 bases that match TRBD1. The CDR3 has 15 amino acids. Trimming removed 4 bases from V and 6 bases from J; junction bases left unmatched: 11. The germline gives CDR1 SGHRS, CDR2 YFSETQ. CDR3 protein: CASSQIGTGFSEQYF. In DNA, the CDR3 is TGCGCCAGCAGCCAAATCGGGACAGGGTTTAGCGAGCAGTACTTC.

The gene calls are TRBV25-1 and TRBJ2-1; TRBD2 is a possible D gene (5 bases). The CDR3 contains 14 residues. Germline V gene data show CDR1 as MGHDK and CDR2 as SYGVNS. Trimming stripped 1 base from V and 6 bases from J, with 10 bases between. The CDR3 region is CASSEWVGGNEQFF. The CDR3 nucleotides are TGTGCCAGCAGTGAATGGGTCGGAGGCAATGAGCAGTTCTTC.

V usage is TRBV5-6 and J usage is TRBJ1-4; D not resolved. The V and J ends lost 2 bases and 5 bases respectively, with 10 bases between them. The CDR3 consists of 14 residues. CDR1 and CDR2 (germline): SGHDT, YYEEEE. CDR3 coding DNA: TGTGCCAGCAGCTTAGGCCAGGTCAATGAAAAACTGTTTTTT. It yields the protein CASSLGQVNEKLFF.

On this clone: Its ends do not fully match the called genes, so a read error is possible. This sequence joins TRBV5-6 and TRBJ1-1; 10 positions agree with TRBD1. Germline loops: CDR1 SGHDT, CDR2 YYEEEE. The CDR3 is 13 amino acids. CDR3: CASSIDRGLPGLF. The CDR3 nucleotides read TGTGCCAGCAGCATCGACAGGGGGCTCCCTGGGCTATTT.

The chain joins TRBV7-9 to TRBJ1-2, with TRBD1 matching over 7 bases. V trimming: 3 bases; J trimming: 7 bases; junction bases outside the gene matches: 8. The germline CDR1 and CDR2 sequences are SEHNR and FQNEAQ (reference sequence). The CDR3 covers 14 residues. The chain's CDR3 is CASSLDRLFSGYTF. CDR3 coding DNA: TGTGCCAGCAGCTTGGACAGGCTTTTTAGTGGCTACACCTTC. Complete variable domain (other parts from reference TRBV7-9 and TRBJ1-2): DTGVSQNPRHKITKRGQNVTFRCDPISEHNRLYWYRQTLGQGPEFLTYFQNEAQLEKSRLLSDRFSAERPKGSFSTLEIQRTEQGDSAMYLCASSLDRLFSGYTFGSGTRLTVV.

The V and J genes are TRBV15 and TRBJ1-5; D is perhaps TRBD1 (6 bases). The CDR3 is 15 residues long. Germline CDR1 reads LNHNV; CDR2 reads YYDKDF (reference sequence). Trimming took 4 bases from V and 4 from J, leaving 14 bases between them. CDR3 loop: CATSTYREGNQPQHF. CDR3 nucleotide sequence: TGTGCCACCAGCACATACAGGGAGGGGAATCAGCCCCAGCATTTT.

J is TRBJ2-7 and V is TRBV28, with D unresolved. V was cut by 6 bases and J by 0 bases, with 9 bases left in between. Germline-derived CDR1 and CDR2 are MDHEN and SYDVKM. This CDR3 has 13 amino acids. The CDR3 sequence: CASRSDGSYEQYF. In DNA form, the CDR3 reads TGTGCCAGCAGATCGGACGGCTCCTACGAGCAGTACTTC.

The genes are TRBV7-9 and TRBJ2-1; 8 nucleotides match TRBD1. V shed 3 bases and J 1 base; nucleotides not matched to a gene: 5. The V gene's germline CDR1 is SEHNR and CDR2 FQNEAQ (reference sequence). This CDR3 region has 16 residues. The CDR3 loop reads CASSLDRERSYNEQFF. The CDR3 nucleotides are TGTGCCAGCAGCTTGGACAGGGAACGGTCCTACAATGAGCAGTTCTTC.

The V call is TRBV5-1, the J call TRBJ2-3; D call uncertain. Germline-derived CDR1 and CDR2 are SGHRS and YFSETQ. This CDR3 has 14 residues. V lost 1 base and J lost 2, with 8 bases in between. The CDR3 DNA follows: TGCGCCAGCAGCTTGCCGGAGAACACAGATACGCAGTATTTT. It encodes CASSLPENTDTQYF.

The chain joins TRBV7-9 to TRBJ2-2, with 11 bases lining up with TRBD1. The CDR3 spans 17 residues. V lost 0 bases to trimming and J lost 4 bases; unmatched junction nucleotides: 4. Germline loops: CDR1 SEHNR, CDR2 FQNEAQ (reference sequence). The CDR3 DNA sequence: TGTGCCAGCAGCTTAGCCCGGACAGGGGGCTTCACCGGGGAGCTGTTTTTT. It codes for CASSLARTGGFTGELFF.

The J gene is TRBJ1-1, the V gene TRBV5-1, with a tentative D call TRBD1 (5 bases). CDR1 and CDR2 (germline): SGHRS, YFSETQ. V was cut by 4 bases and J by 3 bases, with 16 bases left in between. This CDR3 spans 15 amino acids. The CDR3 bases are TGCGCCAGCAGCCTGACAGACCTGGAGGACACTGAAGCTTTCTTT. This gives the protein CASSLTDLEDTEAFF.

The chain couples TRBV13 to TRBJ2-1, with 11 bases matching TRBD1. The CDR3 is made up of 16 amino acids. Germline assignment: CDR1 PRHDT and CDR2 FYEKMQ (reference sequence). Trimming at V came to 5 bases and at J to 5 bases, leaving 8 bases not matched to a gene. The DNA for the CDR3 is TGTGCCAGCAGCCTATCGGGACAGGGGGTCGACAATGAGCAGTTCTTC. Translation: CASSLSGQGVDNEQFF. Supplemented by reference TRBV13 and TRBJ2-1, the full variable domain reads AAGVIQSPRHLIKEKRETATLKCYPIPRHDTVYWYQQGPGQDPQFLISFYEKMQSDKGSIPDRFSAQQFSDYHSELNMSSLELGDSALYFCASSLSGQGVDNEQFFGPGTRLTVL.

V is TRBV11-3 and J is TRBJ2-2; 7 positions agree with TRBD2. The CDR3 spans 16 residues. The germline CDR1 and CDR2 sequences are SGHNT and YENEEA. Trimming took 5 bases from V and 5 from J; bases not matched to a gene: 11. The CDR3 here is CASSPTGGSGTGELFF. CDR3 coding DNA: TGTGCCAGCAGCCCAACGGGCGGGAGTGGAACCGGGGAGCTGTTTTTT.

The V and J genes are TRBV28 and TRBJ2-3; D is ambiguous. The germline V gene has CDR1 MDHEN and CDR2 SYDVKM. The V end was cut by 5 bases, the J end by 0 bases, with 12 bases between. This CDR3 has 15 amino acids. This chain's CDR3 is CASSPGRSSTDTQYF. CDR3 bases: TGTGCCAGCAGTCCCGGACGGTCTAGCACAGATACGCAGTATTTT. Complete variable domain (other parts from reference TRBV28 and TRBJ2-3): DVKVTQSSRYLVKRTGEKVFLECVQDMDHENMFWYRQDPGLGLRLIYFSYDVKMKEKGDIPEGYSVSREKKERFSLILESASTNQTSMYLCASSPGRSSTDTQYFGPGTRLTVL.